This note documents a single T cell receptor (beta chain) sequence. Its antigen has not been determined. Base qualities are not at hand, and no much larger clone is one base apart. TCR beta CDR3 regions were sequenced from DNA using the immunoSEQ Assay. In the authors' own workflow: T cell density was computed as TCR beta template counts normalized to usable DNA estimated by amplifying housekeeping genes. Using the preseqR package, richness was estimated by extrapolating to 120,000 templates for tissue samples and 400,000 templates for PBMC samples. Clonality was defined as one minus Pielou's evenness. Tissue-enriched TCRs were identified by differential abundance testing using productive amino-acid clonotypes, minimum total count 5 and alpha 0.1. The Jaccard Index and the Morisita Overlap Index were used to quantify repertoire overlap between compartments. GLIPH clustered TCR beta CDR3s with public tetramer-defined viral CDR3s; viral motifs required at least three viral sequences plus V-gene enrichment. Held by TCRdb, this immuneACCESS table contains in-frame sequences only and omits some clones. Under half of the omission traces to an unresolved V gene where checked; the cause of the rest is unknown. The DNA was the basis for D and trimming; V, J and clone size are from that table. The sample contains more than 15,000 clones, around 91% of them found a single time. Around 28% of the sample is held by the ten biggest clonotypes.

At diagnosis, peripheral blood, uninvolved tumor-adjacent lung and tumor were collected and stored as a combination of fresh-frozen and FFPE material. For TCR repertoire profiling, blood samples were analyzed as peripheral blood mononuclear cells. These data belong to a study of T cells in localized non-small cell lung cancer (dated by TCRdb to 2020 to 2021). Looking at the study overall: The study analyzed T cell repertoires of under 250 early-stage NSCLC patients, comparing tumors and uninvolved tumor-adjacent lungs. All 236 NSCLC patients in the cohort were treatment-naive and had localized lung tumors that were resected. The mean age of the NSCLC patients was roughly 63 years, with fewer than 150 men and about a hundred women.

What the research found in general, with its limitations: Because multi-region sequencing of the tumors was not done, intratumor heterogeneity could not be ruled out. Since the design was exploratory, TCR variables were selected using unadjusted p-values with no false-discovery rate correction. Uninvolved tumor-adjacent lung showed the highest T cell clonality, higher than tumor, which suggests more focused antigenic responses in the uninvolved tumor-adjacent lung. Longer overall survival was associated with higher blood T cell density, whereas shorter survival was associated with higher adjacent-lung clonality. Of the top 100 tumor clones, a median of roughly 56 were detected in paired uninvolved adjacent lung; 28 were also among that lung's top 100.

At the junction V is shortened by 6 bases and J by 5 bases, with 11 bases in between. The CDR3 has 13 amino acids, counting the end cysteine and phenylalanine. This entry keeps only the CDR3 DNA: 39 bases, framed from base 1. The germline V gene (reference sequence) provides CDR1 MNHNY and CDR2 SVGAGI. Here the chain combines TRBV6-6 and TRBJ2-1; the D gene cannot be resolved reliably. Sequences were derived from peripheral blood, sampled before any cancer treatment. This clonotype was obtained from a female donor aged 60 or older with stage III squamous cell lung carcinoma. The DNA sequence is given as TGTGCCAGCAGGGCCGACCTCCACAATGAGCAGTTCTTC. Its protein reads: CASRADLHNEQFF.